These 6 T cell receptor beta chains share one sample of origin, sequenced in a study of beta chain features in type 1 diabetes. What was sequenced were expressed TCRB transcripts, since all of the isolated RNA had been reverse transcribed. The protocol was immunoSEQ multiplex PCR, while the TCRdb copy is restricted to in-frame clones and leaves out a portion. The sample consists of 150,000 to 190,000 clones, 11% of them appearing once. Material for sequencing was central memory CD4+ T cells from blood. The receptors derive from a man younger than 30 in good health.

The chain carries TRBV28 and TRBJ1-2; D is unclear. CDR3 length: 13 amino acids. With 6 bases removed from V and 2 bases from J, the gap between germline ends came to 10 bases. CDR1 MDHEN and CDR2 SYDVKM come from the germline V gene. CDR3: CASSRRRNYGYTF. CDR3 nucleotide sequence: TGTGCCAGCAGCCGCCGGAGAAACTATGGCTACACCTTC.

The chain carries TRBV7-3 and TRBJ1-1; 8 bases match TRBD1. From germline, CDR1 is SGHTA and CDR2 FQGTGA. Trimming at V came to 4 bases and at J to 1 base, leaving 2 bases not matched to a gene. This CDR3 contains 14 residues. The CDR3 region is CASSSGGWNTEAFF. DNA of the CDR3: TGTGCCAGCAGCTCAGGGGGCTGGAACACTGAAGCTTTCTTT.

Only a few counts were recorded for this clone. V gene TRBV19 combines with J gene TRBJ2-2; no firm D call. CDR1 LNHDA and CDR2 SQIVND come from the germline V gene (reference sequence). Trimming shortened V by 5 bases and J by 0 bases, and 10 bases separated the two germline ends. The length of the CDR3 is 15 residues. CDR3 protein: CASSYVSANTGELFF. CDR3 nucleotide sequence: TGTGCCAGTAGTTATGTATCGGCGAACACCGGGGAGCTGTTTTTT.

This clone was recorded at least ten times. This chain links TRBV7-9 with TRBJ2-7; TRBD1 aligns across 9 bases. This CDR3 contains 15 residues. Germline CDR1 is SEHNR and CDR2 is FQNEAQ (reference sequence). Trimming cost V 3 bases and J 2 bases; bases outside gene matches: 5. The DNA of the CDR3 is TGTGCCAGCAGCTTGGGACAGGGCAAAGCCTACGAGCAGTACTTC. It encodes CASSLGQGKAYEQYF.

The chain carries TRBV10-3 and TRBJ2-5; TRBD2 agrees at 7 bases. This CDR3 has 14 amino acids. V was clipped by 3 bases and J by 3 bases; unmatched bases: 4. Germline CDR1 is ENHRY and CDR2 is SYGVKD. The CDR3 loop is CAISEEAGKETQYF. In DNA form, the CDR3 reads TGTGCCATCAGTGAAGAAGCGGGAAAAGAGACCCAGTACTTC.

This clone was observed a handful of times. The rearrangement uses TRBV28 and TRBJ2-7, with TRBD2 identical over 8 bases. CDR1 and CDR2 from the germline V gene are MDHEN and SYDVKM. With 5 bases clipped from V and 0 bases from J, the junction kept 6 bases outside the gene matches. This CDR3 contains 15 residues. In DNA, the CDR3 is TGTGCCAGCAGTAAACTAAGCGGGAGCTCCTACGAGCAGTACTTC. This encodes CASSKLSGSSYEQYF.